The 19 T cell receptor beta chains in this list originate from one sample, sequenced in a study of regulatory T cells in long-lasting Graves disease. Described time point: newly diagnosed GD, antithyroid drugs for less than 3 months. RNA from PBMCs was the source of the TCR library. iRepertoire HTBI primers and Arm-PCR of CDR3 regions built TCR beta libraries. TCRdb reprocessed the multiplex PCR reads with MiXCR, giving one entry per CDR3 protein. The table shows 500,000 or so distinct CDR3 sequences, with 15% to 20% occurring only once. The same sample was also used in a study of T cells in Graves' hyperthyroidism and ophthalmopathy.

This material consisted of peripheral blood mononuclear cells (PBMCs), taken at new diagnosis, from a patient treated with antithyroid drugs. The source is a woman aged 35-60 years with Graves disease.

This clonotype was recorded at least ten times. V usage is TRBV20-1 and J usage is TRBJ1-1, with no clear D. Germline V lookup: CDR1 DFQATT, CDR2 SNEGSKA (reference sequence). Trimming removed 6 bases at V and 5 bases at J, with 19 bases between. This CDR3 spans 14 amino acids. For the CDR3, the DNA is TGCAGTGCCGCCTCCGCTCTGATTAGGACTGAAGCTTTCTTT. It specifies CSAASALIRTEAFF.

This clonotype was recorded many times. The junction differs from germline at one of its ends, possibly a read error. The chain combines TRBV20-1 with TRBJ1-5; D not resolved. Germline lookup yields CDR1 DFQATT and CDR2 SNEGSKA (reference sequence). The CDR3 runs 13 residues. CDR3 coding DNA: TGCAGTGCTAGAGCCCATAGTGATCAGCCCCAGCGTTTT. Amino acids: CSARAHSDQPQRF.

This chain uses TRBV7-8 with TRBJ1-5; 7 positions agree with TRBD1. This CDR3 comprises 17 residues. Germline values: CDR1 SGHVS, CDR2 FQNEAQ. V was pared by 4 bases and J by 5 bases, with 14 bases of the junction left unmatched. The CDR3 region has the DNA TGTGCCAGCAGCTCCAACAGAGTACAGGGGCGGGATCAGCCCCAGCATTTT. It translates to CASSSNRVQGRDQPQHF.

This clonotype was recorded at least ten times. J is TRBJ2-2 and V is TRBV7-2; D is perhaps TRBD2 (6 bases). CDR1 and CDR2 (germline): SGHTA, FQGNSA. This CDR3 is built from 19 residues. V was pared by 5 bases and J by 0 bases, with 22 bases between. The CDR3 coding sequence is TGTGCCAGCAGCGCTACTACGGGACTTCCGTTCGCGAACACCGGGGAGCTGTTTTTT. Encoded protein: CASSATTGLPFANTGELFF.

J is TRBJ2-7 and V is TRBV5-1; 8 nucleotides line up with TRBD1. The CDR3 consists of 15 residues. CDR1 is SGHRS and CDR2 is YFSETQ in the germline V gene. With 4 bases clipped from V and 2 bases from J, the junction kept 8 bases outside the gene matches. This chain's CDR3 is CASSLDGTGPYEQYF. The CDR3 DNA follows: TGCGCCAGCAGCCTGGATGGGACAGGCCCCTACGAGCAGTACTTC.

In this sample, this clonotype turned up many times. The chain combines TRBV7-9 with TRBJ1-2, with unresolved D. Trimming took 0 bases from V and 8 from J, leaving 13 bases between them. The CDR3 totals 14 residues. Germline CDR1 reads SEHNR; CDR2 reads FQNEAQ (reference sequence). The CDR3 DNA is TGTGCCAGCAGCTTAGCCAGTGCGGGGTCGGGCTACACCTTC. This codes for CASSLASAGSGYTF.

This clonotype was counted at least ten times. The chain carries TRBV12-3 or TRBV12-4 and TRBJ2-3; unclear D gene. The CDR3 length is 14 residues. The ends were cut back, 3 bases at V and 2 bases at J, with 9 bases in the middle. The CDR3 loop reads CASSFGVDTDTQYF. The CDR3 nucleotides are TGTGCCAGCAGTTTTGGCGTAGACACAGATACGCAGTATTTT.

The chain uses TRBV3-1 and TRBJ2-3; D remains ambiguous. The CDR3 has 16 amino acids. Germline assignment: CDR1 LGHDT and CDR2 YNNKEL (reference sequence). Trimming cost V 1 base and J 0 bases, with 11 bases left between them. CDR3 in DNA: TGTGCCAGCAGCCAAGGGTTAGTCGGAAGCACAGATACGCAGTATTTT. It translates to CASSQGLVGSTDTQYF.

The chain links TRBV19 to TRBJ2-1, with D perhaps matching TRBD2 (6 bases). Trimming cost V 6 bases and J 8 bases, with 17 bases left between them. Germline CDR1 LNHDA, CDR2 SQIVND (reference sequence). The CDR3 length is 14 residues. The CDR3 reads CASRRDEASDEQFF. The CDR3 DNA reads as TGTGCCAGTAGGCGGGACGAAGCTTCGGATGAGCAGTTCTTC.

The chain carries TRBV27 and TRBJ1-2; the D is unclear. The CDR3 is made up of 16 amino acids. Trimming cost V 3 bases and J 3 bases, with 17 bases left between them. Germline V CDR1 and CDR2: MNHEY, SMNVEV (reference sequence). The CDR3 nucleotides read TGTGCCAGCAGTTTCCTGGGCGGCGGCGGTGACTATGGCTACACCTTC. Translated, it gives CASSFLGGGGDYGYTF.

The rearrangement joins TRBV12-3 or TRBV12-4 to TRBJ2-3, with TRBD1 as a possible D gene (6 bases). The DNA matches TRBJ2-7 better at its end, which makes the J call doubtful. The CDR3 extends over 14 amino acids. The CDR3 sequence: CASSDTGLPFEQYF. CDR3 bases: TGTGCCAGCAGCGACACAGGGTTACCTTTCGAGCAGTACTTC.

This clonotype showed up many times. The CDR3 protein is CASSLGGTMGSYEQYF. CDR3 DNA sequence: TGTGCCAGCAGTCTAGGAGGTACGATGGGCTCCTACGAGCAGTACTTC. The V and J genes are TRBV6-1 and TRBJ2-7, with TRBD2 as a possible D gene (5 bases). There are 16 residues in the CDR3. Germline CDR1 reads MNHNS; CDR2 reads SASEGT. V lost 5 bases, J lost 0 bases, and 17 bases lay in between.

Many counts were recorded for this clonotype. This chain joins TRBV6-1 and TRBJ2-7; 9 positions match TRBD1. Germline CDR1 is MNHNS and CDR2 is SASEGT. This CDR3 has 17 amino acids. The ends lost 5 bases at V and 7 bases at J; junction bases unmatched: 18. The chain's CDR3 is CASSSPVPGQGTREQYF. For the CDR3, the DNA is TGTGCCAGCAGTAGTCCGGTTCCGGGACAGGGCACCAGAGAGCAGTACTTC.

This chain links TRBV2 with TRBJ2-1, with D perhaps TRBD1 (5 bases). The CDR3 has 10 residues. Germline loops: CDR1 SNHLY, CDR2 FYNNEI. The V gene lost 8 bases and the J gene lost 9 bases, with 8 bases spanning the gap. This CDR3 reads CASGQGEQFF. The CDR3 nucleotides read TGTGCCAGCGGTCAGGGTGAGCAGTTCTTC.

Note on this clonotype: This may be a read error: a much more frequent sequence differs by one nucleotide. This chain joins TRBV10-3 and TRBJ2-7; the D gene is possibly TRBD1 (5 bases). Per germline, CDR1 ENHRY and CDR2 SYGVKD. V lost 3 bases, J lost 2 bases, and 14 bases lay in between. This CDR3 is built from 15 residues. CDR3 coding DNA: TGTGCCATCAGTGATATAAACAGGATGGCCTACGAGCAGTACTTC. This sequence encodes CAISDINRMAYEQYF.

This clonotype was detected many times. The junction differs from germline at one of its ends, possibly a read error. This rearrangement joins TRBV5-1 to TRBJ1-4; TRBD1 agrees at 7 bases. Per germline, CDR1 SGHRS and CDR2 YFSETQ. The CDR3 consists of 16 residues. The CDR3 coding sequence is TGTGCCAGCAGCTCTATGACAGGGACGGTTTGGGAAAAACTGTTTTTT. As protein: CASSSMTGTVWEKLFF.

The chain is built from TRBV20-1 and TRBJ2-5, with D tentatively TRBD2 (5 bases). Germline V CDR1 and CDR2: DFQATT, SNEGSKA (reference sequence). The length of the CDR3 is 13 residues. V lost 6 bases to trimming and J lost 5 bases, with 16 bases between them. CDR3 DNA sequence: TGCAGTGCAACCCTAGCATTCGGGGAGACCCAGTACTTC. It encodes CSATLAFGETQYF.

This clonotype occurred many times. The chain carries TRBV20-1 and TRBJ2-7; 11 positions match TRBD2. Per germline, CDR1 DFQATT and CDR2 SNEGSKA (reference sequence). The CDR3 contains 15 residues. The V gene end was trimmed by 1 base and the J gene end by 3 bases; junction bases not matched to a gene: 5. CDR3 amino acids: CSARAGTSGNYEQYF. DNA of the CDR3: TGCAGTGCTAGAGCGGGGACTAGCGGAAACTACGAGCAGTACTTC.

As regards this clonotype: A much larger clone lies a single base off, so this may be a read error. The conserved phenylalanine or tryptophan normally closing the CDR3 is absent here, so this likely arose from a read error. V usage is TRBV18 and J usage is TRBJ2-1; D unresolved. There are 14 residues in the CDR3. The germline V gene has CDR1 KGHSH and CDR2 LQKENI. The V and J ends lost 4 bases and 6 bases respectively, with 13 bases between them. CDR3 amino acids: CASSQDLDRNEQFI. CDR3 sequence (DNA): TGTGCCAGCTCACAGGACCTGGACCGCAATGAGCAGTTCATC.